The clone carrying this T cell receptor beta chain appeared many times. Its antigen is unknown. This entry belongs to a study of Graves' ophthalmopathy and Graves' hyperthyroidism. Study-level results: The model achieved under 71% sensitivity and around 78% specificity for ophthalmopathy progression. A 13-signature model separated ophthalmopathy from stable hyperthyroidism, reaching roughly 85% sensitivity and around 81% specificity cross-validated.

Fresh peripheral blood (approximately 10 ml) yielded the PBMCs. Trimming took 3 bases from V and 8 from J, leaving 14 bases between them. The CDR3 has 14 residues. Germline-derived CDR1 and CDR2 are MNHNS and SASEGT. TCR beta CDR3 amplification used RNA transcripts. HTBI-primed RT-PCR formed the first round, and a multiplex PCR formed the second. TCRdb re-called the multiplex PCR reads with MiXCR, one entry per CDR3 protein. The table has about 400,000 distinct CDR3 sequences, around 16% seen once. The source material was peripheral blood. This clonotype was obtained from a woman aged 18-35 years with Graves' ophthalmopathy. The V call is TRBV6-1, the J call TRBJ1-5; no definite D call. CDR3 sequence reads: CASSEAGLGKPQHF. The CDR3 DNA is TGTGCCAGCAGTGAGGCCGGACTGGGGAAGCCCCAGCATTTT.